This T cell receptor beta chain comes out of a study of CD8 T cells in ankylosing spondylitis. As concerns this clonotype: Antigen specificity is unknown.

Study-level results: Significant enrichment of disease-linked clones was reported in matched ankylosing spondylitis synovial fluid. Some of the motif variants had earlier been found in reactive arthritis patients' fluid and blood. A TCR beta motif made of about 8 highly homologous variants seemed typical of ankylosing spondylitis blood. Disease-linked clones displayed a CD8+ phenotype and appeared relatively rarely in peripheral blood.

The authors made TCR beta libraries by quantitative 5'-RACE with molecular barcodes. TCRdb re-analysed the 5' RACE reads in MiXCR, keeping a single row per CDR3 protein. The data contain about 540,000 distinct CDR3 sequences, roughly an eighth of them singletons. This CDR3 is built from 14 residues. Germline CDR1 reads GTSNPN; CDR2 reads SVGIG (reference sequence). Trimming took off 2 bases at V and 8 bases at J, with 15 bases between the two ends. The sequencing input was blood, either unsorted or a sorted T cell fraction (not recorded which). The chain carries TRBV30 and TRBJ1-4; possible D gene TRBD1, 6 bases. This TCR was recovered from a male donor with ankylosing spondylitis. CDR3 DNA sequence: TGTGCCTGGAGTATACAGGGCAGGCGGGAAAAACTGTTTTTT. Translation gives CAWSIQGRREKLFF. Together with reference TRBV30 and TRBJ1-4, the CDR3 gives the full variable domain: SQTIHQWPATLVQPVGSPLSLECTVEGTSNPNLYWYRQAAGRGLQLLFYSVGIGQISSEVPQNLSASRPQDRQFILSSKKLLLSDSGFYLCAWSIQGRREKLFFGSGTQLSVL.